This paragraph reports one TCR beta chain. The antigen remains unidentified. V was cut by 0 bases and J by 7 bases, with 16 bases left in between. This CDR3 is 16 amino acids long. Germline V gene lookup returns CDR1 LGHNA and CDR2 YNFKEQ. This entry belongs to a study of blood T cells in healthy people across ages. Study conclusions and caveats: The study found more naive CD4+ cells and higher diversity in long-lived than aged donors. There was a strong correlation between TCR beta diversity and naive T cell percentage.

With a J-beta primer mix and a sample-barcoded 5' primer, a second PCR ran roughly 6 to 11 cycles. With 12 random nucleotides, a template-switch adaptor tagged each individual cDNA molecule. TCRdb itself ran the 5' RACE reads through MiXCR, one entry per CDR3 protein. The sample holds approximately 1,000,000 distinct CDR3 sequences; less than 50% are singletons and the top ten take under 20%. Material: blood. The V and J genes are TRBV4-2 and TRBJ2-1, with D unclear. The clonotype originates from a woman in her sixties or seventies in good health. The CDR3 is CASSQDQASWTNEQFF. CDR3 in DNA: TGTGCCAGCAGCCAAGATCAGGCGAGCTGGACGAATGAGCAGTTCTTC.